This paragraph covers one TCR beta chain sequence. Profiling relied on immunoSEQ multiplex PCR, and the TCRdb table lists in-frame clones only, not all of them. Of about 180,000 clones in the sample, approximately 92% were seen once. The entry originates in a study of shared clonotypes between healthy human individuals. The germline CDR1 and CDR2 sequences are MDHEN and SYDVKM. The CDR3 is made up of 14 amino acids. J lost 2 bases, V lost 6 bases, and 6 bases had no gene match. This receptor was identified in a woman aged 25-40 years in good health. Material for sequencing was naive CD4+ T cells sorted from blood. The subset here: CD45RA+ positively selected. The rearrangement joins TRBV28 to TRBJ2-7; 8 bases line up with TRBD1. CDR3 bases: TGTGCCAGCAGCTCCTCAGGGGGCCCCTACGAGCAGTACTTC. It yields the protein CASSSSGGPYEQYF.